The rows below give T cell receptor beta chains drawn from one sample of a study of T cell changes during pregnancy in multiple sclerosis. The data were produced by immunoSEQ multiplex PCR, yet TCRdb's version contains in-frame clones alone and is incomplete. The sample consists of more than 75,000 clones, roughly 93% of them appearing once. The sequencing here drew on peripheral blood, taken in the first trimester of pregnancy. The receptor source for this set is a female donor with multiple sclerosis, enrolled in a pregnancy study. Both conserved end residues are part of each CDR3. A D gene is named only where the DNA matches it firmly. Clone size is shown for a subset of rows, as once, few, many or a class of expanded clone.

cdr3_aa: CASSRGDRSNSPLHF; cdr3_nt: TGCGCCAGCAGCCGGGGGGACAGGTCCAATTCACCCCTCCACTTT; j_call: TRBJ1-6; d_call: TRBD1; clone_size: once; v_call: TRBV5-1
cdr3_aa: CAWRDSENIQYF; cdr3_nt: TGTGCCTGGCGGGACTCCGAAAACATTCAGTACTTC; j_call: TRBJ2-4; d_call: -; clone_size: -; v_call: TRBV30
cdr3_aa: CASGLFANTGELFF; cdr3_nt: TGTGCTAGTGGTTTGTTCGCGAACACCGGGGAGCTGTTTTTT; j_call: TRBJ2-2; d_call: -; clone_size: -; v_call: TRBV12-5
cdr3_aa: CASSLSGQGNTEAFF; cdr3_nt: TGCGCCAGCAGCTTGAGCGGACAGGGCAACACTGAAGCTTTCTTT; j_call: TRBJ1-1; d_call: TRBD1; clone_size: -; v_call: TRBV5-1
cdr3_aa: CASSQLDRAEGYGYTF; cdr3_nt: TGTGCCAGCAGCCAACTTGACAGGGCGGAGGGCTATGGCTACACCTTC; j_call: TRBJ1-2; d_call: TRBD1; clone_size: -; v_call: TRBV4-2
cdr3_aa: CASSRTVTGDEKLFF; cdr3_nt: TGCGCCAGCAGCCGGACAGTAACCGGGGATGAAAAACTGTTTTTT; j_call: TRBJ1-4; d_call: -; clone_size: -; v_call: TRBV4-1
cdr3_aa: CASSPTISTDTQYF; cdr3_nt: TGTGCCAGCAGCCCAACTATTAGCACAGATACGCAGTATTTT; j_call: TRBJ2-3; d_call: -; clone_size: -; v_call: TRBV5-4
cdr3_aa: CASSVESSNTEAFF; cdr3_nt: TGTGCCAGCAGCGTAGAGAGTAGTAACACTGAAGCTTTCTTT; j_call: TRBJ1-1; d_call: -; clone_size: -; v_call: TRBV9
cdr3_aa: CATSRGDRAPYEQYF; cdr3_nt: TGTGCCACCAGCAGAGGGGACAGGGCTCCCTACGAGCAGTACTTC; j_call: TRBJ2-7; d_call: TRBD1; clone_size: -; v_call: TRBV15
cdr3_aa: CASSLDQGARNEQFF; cdr3_nt: TGTGCCAGCAGCTTAGATCAGGGGGCGCGGAATGAGCAGTTCTTC; j_call: TRBJ2-1; d_call: TRBD1; clone_size: -; v_call: TRBV11-3
cdr3_aa: CASSSDRGDSPLHF; cdr3_nt: TGCGCCAGCAGCTCGGACAGGGGAGATTCACCCCTCCACTTT; j_call: TRBJ1-6; d_call: TRBD1; clone_size: -; v_call: TRBV5-1
cdr3_aa: CASSLAGQSSGNTIYF; cdr3_nt: TGCGCCAGCAGCTTGGCTGGACAGTCGTCTGGAAACACCATATATTTT; j_call: TRBJ1-3; d_call: -; clone_size: once; v_call: TRBV5-1
cdr3_aa: CASSGPGQENTGELFF; cdr3_nt: TGTGCCAGCAGCGGACCGGGACAGGAGAACACCGGGGAGCTGTTTTTT; j_call: TRBJ2-2; d_call: TRBD1; clone_size: -; v_call: TRBV7-6
cdr3_aa: CASSQDLRREPQHF; cdr3_nt: TGCGCCAGCAGCCAAGATTTAAGGAGGGAGCCCCAGCATTTT; j_call: TRBJ1-5; d_call: -; clone_size: once; v_call: TRBV4-3
cdr3_aa: CASSHRRSGQGTTDTQYF; cdr3_nt: TGCGCCAGCAGCCACCGGAGGTCCGGACAGGGTACGACAGATACGCAGTATTTT; j_call: TRBJ2-3; d_call: TRBD1; clone_size: -; v_call: TRBV4-3
cdr3_aa: CASSRGRTDTQYF; cdr3_nt: TGTGCCAGCAGCAGGGGAAGGACAGATACGCAGTATTTT; j_call: TRBJ2-3; d_call: -; clone_size: -; v_call: TRBV11-3
cdr3_aa: CASSIQGISYEQYF; cdr3_nt: TGTGCCAGTAGTATTCAGGGGATTTCCTACGAGCAGTACTTC; j_call: TRBJ2-7; d_call: -; clone_size: -; v_call: TRBV19
cdr3_aa: CASSPPPGEKLFF; cdr3_nt: TGTGCCAGCTCACCCCCGCCTGGCGAAAAACTGTTTTTT; j_call: TRBJ1-4; d_call: -; clone_size: -; v_call: TRBV18
cdr3_aa: CASSIAVPSYNEQFF; cdr3_nt: TGTGCCAGTAGTATAGCGGTCCCCTCCTACAATGAGCAGTTCTTC; j_call: TRBJ2-1; d_call: -; clone_size: -; v_call: TRBV19
cdr3_aa: CASSLRGNTGELFF; cdr3_nt: TGTGCCAGCAGCTTAAGGGGAAACACCGGGGAGCTGTTTTTT; j_call: TRBJ2-2; d_call: -; clone_size: -; v_call: TRBV7-8